Following are 5 T cell receptor beta chains from one sample sequenced in a study of T-cell reconstitution after alpha-beta-depleted transplantation in children. TCRbeta library preparation incorporated unique molecular identifiers. TCRdb re-called the PCR reads through MiXCR, storing one row per CDR3 protein. Of under 850,000 distinct CDR3 sequences listed, 10% to 15% are singletons. Sequenced material: PBMCs, taken before TCRalphabeta/CD19-depleted stem cell transplant. The origin of the receptors is a girl aged 2 to 9 with congenital amegakaryocytic thrombocytopenia, due to receive a stem cell transplant.

The chain has TRBV15 and TRBJ2-7; 10 positions agree with TRBD1. From germline, CDR1 is LNHNV and CDR2 YYDKDF (reference sequence). The V gene end was trimmed by 10 bases and the J gene end by 3 bases; junction bases not matched to a gene: 12. This CDR3 spans 15 amino acids. This chain's CDR3 is CASFFPGTGDYEQYF. The CDR3 bases are TGTGCCAGCTTTTTCCCCGGGACAGGGGACTACGAGCAGTACTTC.

This clonotype was observed a few times. The chain couples TRBV20-1 to TRBJ2-3; D possibly corresponds to TRBD2 (6 bases). The germline CDR1 and CDR2 sequences are DFQATT and SNEGSKA (reference sequence). Between the trimmed V and J ends, which lost 5 bases and 2 bases, there was a span of 20 bases. The length of the CDR3 is 16 residues. CDR3 coding DNA: TGCAGTGCTCTCATCATCCGGCGGGGCTTCACAGATACGCAGTATTTT. Protein: CSALIIRRGFTDTQYF.

There are a few counts of this clonotype. The genes are TRBV28 and TRBJ2-1; 9 nucleotides line up with TRBD2. V was pared by 8 bases and J by 7 bases, with 6 bases of the junction left unmatched. Germline CDR1 is MDHEN and CDR2 is SYDVKM. CDR3 length equals 13 residues. CDR3 in DNA: TGTGCCAGCCTGACTAGCGGCTTTAATGAGCAGTTCTTC. This translates into CASLTSGFNEQFF.

The chain has TRBV14 and TRBJ2-7, with no clear D. Trimming took 5 bases from V and 6 from J, leaving 14 bases between them. This CDR3 region has 13 residues. Germline V gene lookup returns CDR1 SGHDN and CDR2 FVKESK. For the CDR3, the DNA is TGTGCCAGCAGCGCCGATGTGGGATCCGAGCAGTACTTC. Encoded protein: CASSADVGSEQYF.

Of note for this clonotype: Compared with germline, one end of the junction differs, possibly owing to a read error. The rearrangement joins TRBV20-1 to TRBJ2-7; D assignment may be TRBD1 or TRBD2 (5 bases each). CDR1 DFQATT and CDR2 SNEGSKA come from the germline V gene (reference sequence). This CDR3 has 8 residues. The CDR3 spells CSADPGGF. Here the CDR3 DNA reads TGCAGTGCTGATCCTGGGGGTTTC.